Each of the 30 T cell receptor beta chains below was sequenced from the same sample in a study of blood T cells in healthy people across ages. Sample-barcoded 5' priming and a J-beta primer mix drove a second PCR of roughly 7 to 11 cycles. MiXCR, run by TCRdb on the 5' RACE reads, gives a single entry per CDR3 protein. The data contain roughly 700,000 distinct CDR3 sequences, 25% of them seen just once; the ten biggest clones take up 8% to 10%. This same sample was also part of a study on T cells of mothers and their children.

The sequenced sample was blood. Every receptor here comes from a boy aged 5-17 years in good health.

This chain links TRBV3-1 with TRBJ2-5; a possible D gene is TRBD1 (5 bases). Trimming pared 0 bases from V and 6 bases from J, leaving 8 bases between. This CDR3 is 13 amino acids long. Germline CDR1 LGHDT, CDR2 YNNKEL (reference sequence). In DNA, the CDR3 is TGTGCCAGCAGCCAAGACAGGGCGAAGACCCAGTACTTC. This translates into CASSQDRAKTQYF.

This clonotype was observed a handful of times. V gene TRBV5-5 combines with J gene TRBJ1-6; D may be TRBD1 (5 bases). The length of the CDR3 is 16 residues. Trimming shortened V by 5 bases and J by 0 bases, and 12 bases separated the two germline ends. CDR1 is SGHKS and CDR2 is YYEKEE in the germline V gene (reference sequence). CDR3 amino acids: CASRLGASSYNSPLHF. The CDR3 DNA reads TGTGCCAGCAGGCTTGGGGCATCCTCCTATAATTCACCCCTCCACTTT.

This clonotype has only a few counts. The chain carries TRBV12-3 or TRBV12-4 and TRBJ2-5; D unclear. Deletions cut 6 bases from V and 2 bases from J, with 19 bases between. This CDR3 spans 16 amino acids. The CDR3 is CASSRAPIGPQETQYF. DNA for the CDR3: TGTGCCAGCAGCCGTGCACCCATTGGCCCACAAGAGACCCAGTACTTC.

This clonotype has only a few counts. CDR3 bases: TGCGCCAGCAGCTTGGCCCCAGGGGGCGGCGGCTACACCTTC. This translates into CASSLAPGGGGYTF. This chain connects TRBV5-1 to TRBJ1-2, with TRBD1 matching 8 bases. The CDR3 is made up of 14 amino acids. Germline V gene sequence: CDR1 SGHRS, CDR2 YFSETQ. V was pared by 0 bases and J by 8 bases, with 6 bases of the junction left unmatched.

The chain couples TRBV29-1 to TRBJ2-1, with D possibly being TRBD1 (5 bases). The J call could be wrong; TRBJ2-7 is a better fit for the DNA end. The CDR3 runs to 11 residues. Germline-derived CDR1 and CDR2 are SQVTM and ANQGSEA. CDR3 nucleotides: TGCAGCGCCTACGACAGCTACGAGCAGTACTTC. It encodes CSAYDSYEQYF.

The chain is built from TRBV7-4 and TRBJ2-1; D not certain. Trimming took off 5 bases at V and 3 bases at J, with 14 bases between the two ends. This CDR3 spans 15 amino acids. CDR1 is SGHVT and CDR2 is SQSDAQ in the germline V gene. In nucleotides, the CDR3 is TGTGCCAGCAGCCCCGCCAAGGGCGACTACAATGAGCAGTTCTTC. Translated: CASSPAKGDYNEQFF.

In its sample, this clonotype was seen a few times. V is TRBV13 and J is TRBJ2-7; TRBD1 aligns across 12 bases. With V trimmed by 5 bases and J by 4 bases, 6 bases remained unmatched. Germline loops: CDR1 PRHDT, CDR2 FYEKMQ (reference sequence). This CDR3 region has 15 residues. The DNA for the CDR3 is TGTGCCAGCAGCGGGAAGGGACAGGGGGCATACGAGCAGTACTTC. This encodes CASSGKGQGAYEQYF.

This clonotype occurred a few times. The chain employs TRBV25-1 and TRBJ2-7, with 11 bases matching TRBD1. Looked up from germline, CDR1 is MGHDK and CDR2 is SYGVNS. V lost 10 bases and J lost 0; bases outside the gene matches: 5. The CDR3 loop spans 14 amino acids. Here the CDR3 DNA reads TGTGCCACCTGGGGACAGGGGGACTCCTACGAGCAGTACTTC. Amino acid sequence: CATWGQGDSYEQYF.

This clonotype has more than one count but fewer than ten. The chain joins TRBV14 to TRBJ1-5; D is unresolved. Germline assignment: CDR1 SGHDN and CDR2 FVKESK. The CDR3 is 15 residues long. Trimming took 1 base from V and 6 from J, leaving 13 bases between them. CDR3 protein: CASSQGSGKGQPQHF. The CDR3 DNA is TGTGCCAGCAGCCAAGGGTCGGGGAAGGGTCAGCCCCAGCATTTT.

The CDR3: CASGSGQGVETQYF. The CDR3 DNA follows: TGTGCCAGCGGGTCTGGGCAGGGGGTTGAGACCCAGTACTTC. The chain employs TRBV5-6 and TRBJ2-5; 7 positions agree with TRBD1. Per germline, CDR1 SGHDT and CDR2 YYEEEE. This CDR3 contains 14 residues. The J segment lost 5 bases and the V segment lost 7 bases, leaving 11 bases of the junction unmatched.

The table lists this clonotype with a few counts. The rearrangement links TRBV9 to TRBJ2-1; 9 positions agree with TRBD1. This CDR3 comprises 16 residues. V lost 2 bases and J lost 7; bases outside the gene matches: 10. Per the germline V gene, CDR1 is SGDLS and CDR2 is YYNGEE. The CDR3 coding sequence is TGTGCCAGCAGCGTCTCCGGGACAGGGACTTGGAATGAGCAGTTCTTC. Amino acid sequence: CASSVSGTGTWNEQFF.

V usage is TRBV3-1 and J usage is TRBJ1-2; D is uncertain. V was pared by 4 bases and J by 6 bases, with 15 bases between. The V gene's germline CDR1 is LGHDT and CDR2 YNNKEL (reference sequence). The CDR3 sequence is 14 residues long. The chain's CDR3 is CASSLQQTGHGYTF. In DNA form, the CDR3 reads TGTGCCAGCAGCCTCCAGCAGACTGGGCATGGCTACACCTTC. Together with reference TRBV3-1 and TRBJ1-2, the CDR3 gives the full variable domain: DTAVSQTPKYLVTQMGNDKSIKCEQNLGHDTMYWYKQDSKKFLKIMFSYNNKELIINETVPNRFSPKSPDKAHLNLHINSLELGDSAVYFCASSLQQTGHGYTFGSGTRLTVV.

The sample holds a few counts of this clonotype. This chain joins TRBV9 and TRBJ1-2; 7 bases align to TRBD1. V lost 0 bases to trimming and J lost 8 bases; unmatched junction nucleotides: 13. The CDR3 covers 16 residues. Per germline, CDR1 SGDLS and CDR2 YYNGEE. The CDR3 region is CASSVATFKGAGGYTF. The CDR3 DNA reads TGTGCCAGCAGCGTAGCCACGTTCAAGGGGGCGGGAGGCTACACCTTC.

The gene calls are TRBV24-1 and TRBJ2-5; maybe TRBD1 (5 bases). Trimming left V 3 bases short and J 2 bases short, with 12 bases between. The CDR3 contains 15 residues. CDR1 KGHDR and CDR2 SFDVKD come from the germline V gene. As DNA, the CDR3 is TGTGCCACCAGTGATCCCAGGGTCCCTCAAGAGACCCAGTACTTC. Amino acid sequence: CATSDPRVPQETQYF.

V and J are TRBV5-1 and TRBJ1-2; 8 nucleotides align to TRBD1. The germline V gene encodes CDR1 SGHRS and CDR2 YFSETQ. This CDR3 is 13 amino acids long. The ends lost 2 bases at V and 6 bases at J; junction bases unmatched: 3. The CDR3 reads CASSFRGRDGYTF. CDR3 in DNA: TGCGCCAGCAGCTTCAGGGGGCGCGATGGCTACACCTTC.

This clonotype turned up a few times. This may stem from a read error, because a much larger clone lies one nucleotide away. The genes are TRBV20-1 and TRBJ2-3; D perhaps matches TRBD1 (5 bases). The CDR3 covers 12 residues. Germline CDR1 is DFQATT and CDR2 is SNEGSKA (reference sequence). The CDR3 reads CGATTGTDTQYF. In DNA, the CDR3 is TGCGGTGCTACGACAGGCACAGATACGCAGTATTTT.

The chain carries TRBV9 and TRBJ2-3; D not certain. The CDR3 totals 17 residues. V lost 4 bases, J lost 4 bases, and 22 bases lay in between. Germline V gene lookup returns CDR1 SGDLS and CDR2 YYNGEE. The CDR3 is CASSSRGSRRVADTQYF. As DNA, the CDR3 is TGTGCCAGCAGCTCCCGTGGCAGCAGGAGAGTCGCAGATACGCAGTATTTT. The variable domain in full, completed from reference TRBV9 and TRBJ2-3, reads DSGVTQTPKHLITATGQRVTLRCSPRSGDLSVYWYQQSLDQGLQFLIQYYNGEERAKGNILERFSAQQFPDLHSELNLSSLELGDSALYFCASSSRGSRRVADTQYFGPGTRLTVL.

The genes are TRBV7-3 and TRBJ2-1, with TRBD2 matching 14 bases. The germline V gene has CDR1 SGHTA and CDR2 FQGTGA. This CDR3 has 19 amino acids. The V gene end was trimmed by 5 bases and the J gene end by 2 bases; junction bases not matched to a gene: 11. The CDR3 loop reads CASSPQYSGLAGAYNEQFF. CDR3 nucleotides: TGTGCCAGCAGCCCACAATACTCGGGACTAGCGGGAGCCTACAATGAGCAGTTCTTC.

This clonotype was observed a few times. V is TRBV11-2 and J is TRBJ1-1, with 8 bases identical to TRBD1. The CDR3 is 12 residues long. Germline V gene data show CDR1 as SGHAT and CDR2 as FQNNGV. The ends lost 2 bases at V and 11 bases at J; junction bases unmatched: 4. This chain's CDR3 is CASSLLTGDAFF. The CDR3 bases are TGTGCCAGCAGCTTACTGACAGGGGACGCTTTCTTT.

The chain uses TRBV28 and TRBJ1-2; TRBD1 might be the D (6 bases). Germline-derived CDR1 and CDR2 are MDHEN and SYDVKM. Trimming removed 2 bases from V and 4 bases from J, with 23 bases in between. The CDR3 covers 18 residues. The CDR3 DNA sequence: TGTGCCAGCAGTTTACCCCACCCGGAATACCAGGGGCTCTATGGCTACACCTTC. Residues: CASSLPHPEYQGLYGYTF.

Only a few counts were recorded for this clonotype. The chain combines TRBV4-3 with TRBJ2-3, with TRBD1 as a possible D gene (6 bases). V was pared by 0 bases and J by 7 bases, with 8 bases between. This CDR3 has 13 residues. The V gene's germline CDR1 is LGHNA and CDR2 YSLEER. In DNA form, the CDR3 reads TGCGCCAGCAGCCAAGATCAGGGGAATACGCAGTATTTT. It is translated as CASSQDQGNTQYF.

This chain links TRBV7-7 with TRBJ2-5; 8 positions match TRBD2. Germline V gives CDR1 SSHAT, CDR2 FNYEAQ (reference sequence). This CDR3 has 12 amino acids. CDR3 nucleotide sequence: TGTGCTAGCGGGGACACGAAAGAGACCCAGTACTTC. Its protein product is CASGDTKETQYF.

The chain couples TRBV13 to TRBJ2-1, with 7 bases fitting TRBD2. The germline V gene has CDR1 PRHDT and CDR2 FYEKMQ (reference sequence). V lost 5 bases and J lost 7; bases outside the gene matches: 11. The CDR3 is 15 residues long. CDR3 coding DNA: TGTGCCAGCAGCCTTAATTCCGGGACTACTAATGAGCAGTTCTTC. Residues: CASSLNSGTTNEQFF.

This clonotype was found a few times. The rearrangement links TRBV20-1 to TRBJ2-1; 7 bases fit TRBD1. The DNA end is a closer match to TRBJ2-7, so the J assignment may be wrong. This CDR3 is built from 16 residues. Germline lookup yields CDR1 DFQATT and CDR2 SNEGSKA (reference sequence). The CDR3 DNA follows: TGCAGTGCTAGACGACTCAAGGACAGGATCGCCTACGAGCAGTACTTC. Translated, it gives CSARRLKDRIAYEQYF.

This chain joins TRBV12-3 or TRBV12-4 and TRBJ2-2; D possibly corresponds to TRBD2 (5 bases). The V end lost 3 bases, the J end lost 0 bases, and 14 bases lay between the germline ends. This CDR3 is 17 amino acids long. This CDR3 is CASSLAFGSANTGELFF. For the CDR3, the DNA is TGTGCCAGCAGTTTGGCCTTTGGGAGTGCGAACACCGGGGAGCTGTTTTTT.

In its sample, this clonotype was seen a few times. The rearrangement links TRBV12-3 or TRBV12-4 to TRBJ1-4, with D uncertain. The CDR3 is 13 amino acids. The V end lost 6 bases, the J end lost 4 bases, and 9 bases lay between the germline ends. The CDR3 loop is CASSDPHNEKLFF. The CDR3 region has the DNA TGTGCCAGCAGCGACCCTCATAATGAAAAACTGTTTTTT.

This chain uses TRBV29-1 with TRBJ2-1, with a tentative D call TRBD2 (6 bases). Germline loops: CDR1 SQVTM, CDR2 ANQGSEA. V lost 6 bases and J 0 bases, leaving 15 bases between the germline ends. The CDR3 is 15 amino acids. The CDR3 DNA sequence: TGCAGCGTAGAACTAGCAGCTAGCTCCTACAATGAGCAGTTCTTC. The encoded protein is CSVELAASSYNEQFF.

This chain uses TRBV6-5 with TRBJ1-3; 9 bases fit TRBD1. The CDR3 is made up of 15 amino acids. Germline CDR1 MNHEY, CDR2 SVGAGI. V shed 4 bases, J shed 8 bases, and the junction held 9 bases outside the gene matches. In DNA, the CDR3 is TGTGCCAGCAGTTCGCCGGGACAGGGCGGAGACACCATATATTTT. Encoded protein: CASSSPGQGGDTIYF.

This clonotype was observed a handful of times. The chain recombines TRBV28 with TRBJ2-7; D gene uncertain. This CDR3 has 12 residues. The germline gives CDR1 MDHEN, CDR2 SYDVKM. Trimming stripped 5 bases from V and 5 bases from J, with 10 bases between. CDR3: CASSPARDEQYF. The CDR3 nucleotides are TGTGCCAGCAGTCCAGCGCGCGACGAGCAGTACTTC.

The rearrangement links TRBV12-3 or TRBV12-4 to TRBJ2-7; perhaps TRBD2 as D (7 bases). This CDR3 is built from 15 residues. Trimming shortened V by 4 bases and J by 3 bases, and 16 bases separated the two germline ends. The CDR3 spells CASSSFTGGNYEQYF. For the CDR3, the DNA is TGTGCCAGCAGTTCCTTTACGGGGGGCAACTACGAGCAGTACTTC.